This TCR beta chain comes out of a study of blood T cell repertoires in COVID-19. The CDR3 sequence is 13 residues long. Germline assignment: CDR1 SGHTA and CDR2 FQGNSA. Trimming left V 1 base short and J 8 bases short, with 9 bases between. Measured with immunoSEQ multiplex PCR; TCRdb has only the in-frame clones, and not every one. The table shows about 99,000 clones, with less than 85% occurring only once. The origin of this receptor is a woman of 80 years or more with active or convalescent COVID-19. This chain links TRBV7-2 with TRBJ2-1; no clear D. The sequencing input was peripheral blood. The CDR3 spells CASSLVRFDEQFF. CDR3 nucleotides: TGTGCCAGCAGCTTAGTGCGATTCGATGAGCAGTTCTTC.